This T cell receptor (beta chain) is drawn from a study of T cell responses to AZD1222 COVID-19 vaccine. Whole-study results and caveats: Following two doses of AZD1222, Spike-specific TCR breadth and depth rose. Per reports, nearly half of all spike-specific TCRs target regions that are unmutated in variants.

Remarks on this clone: The antigen remains unidentified.

Libraries were prepared by immunoSEQ multiplex PCR; TCRdb keeps only in-frame clonotypes and omits some of them. The sample holds approximately 97,000 clones; 84% are singletons and the top ten take 15% to 20%. The germline V gene encodes CDR1 SGHKS and CDR2 YYEKEE (reference sequence). CDR3 size: 15 residues. Trimming took off 4 bases at V and 7 bases at J, with 15 bases between the two ends. The receptor was derived from an adult in good health. The material was peripheral blood, obtained on day 0 of AZD1222 vaccination. The chain is built from TRBV5-5 and TRBJ1-6; D is uncertain. The DNA for the CDR3 is TGTGCCAGCAGCCCCCCATTCCAGGAGAATTCACCCCTCCACTTT. Translation gives CASSPPFQENSPLHF.